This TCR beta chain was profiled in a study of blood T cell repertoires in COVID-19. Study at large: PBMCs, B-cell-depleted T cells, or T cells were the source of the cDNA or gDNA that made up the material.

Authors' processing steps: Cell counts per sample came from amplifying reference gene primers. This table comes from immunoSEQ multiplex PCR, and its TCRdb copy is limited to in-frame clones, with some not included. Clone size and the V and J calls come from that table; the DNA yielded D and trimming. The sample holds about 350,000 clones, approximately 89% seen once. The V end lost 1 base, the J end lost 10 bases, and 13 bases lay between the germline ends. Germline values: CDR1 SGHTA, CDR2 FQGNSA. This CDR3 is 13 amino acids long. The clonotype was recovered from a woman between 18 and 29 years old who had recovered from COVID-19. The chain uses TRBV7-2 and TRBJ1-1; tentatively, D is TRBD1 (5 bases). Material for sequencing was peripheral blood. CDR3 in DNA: TGTGCCAGCAGCTTAGGGACACAGTATTCAGCTTTCTTT. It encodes CASSLGTQYSAFF. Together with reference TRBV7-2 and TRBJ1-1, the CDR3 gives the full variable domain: GAGVSQSPSNKVTEKGKDVELRCDPISGHTALYWYRQSLGQGLEFLIYFQGNSAPDKSGLPSDRFSAERTGGSVSTLTIQRTQQEDSAVYLCASSLGTQYSAFFGQGTRLTVV.